The rows below give T cell receptor beta chains drawn from one sample of a study of blood T cell repertoires in COVID-19. Data came from immunoSEQ multiplex PCR; TCRdb stores just in-frame clones and leaves some out. In the table there are about 88,000 clones, roughly 90% of which are singletons. The specimen sequenced was peripheral blood. These receptors all come from a woman aged 80 or over with acute or convalescent COVID-19. CDR3s leave out the opening cysteine and the closing phenylalanine or tryptophan. Some rows have no size entry. The others give once, few or many, or a class for an expanded clone.

v_call	clone_size	cdr3_length	cdr3_aa
TRBV2	-	11	ASSSQGGNEQF
TRBV2	-	12	ASSERGLPETQY
TRBV7-9	-	10	ASSFAANEQF
TRBV2	-	17	ASSRRGQGTGGPNEKLF
TRBV5-1	few	12	ASRTGDIDSPLH
TRBV6-5	-	13	ASSYEQGANQPQH
TRBV7-3	-	14	ASSLQATSDTDTQY
TRBV28	few	13	ASSLTGISNQPQH
TRBV6-6	-	11	ASSSPGNQPQH
TRBV9	once	21	ASSVATRVPGLALQGSYNEQF
TRBV9	-	12	ASSVQGDTGELF
TRBV30	few	11	AWKGQLLNTIY
TRBV15	once	11	ATSPESGNTIY
TRBV28	-	15	ASRPGLAVPSYNEQF
TRBV29-1	-	12	SPCGGAYNSPLH
TRBV7-9	few	11	ASSTHGGAEAF
TRBV13	-	11	ASSKRLDQPQH
TRBV5-4	-	11	ASSLRGEGQAF
TRBV18	-	14	ASSPIGTSTNYGYT
TRBV9	-	16	ASSQGRVAGALGNEQF
TRBV6-6	-	11	ASSPRYQETQY
TRBV9	once	14	ASSPPGLAGEETQY
TRBV30	-	12	AWSSGGLNEKLF
TRBV2	-	13	ASSEARAGLKTQY
TRBV4-2	-	12	ASSFSGINYEQY
TRBV2	few	12	ASSESTMGTEAF